This paragraph covers one T cell receptor beta chain sequence. The entry originates in a study of OX40 agonist ivuxolimab in advanced cancers. Trimming took off 0 bases at V and 1 base at J, with 11 bases between the two ends. Germline lookup yields CDR1 SGHRS and CDR2 YFSETQ. This CDR3 is 15 amino acids long. Sequenced by immunoSEQ multiplex PCR; TCRdb stores in-frame clones only, minus some. The sample yields about 65,000 clones, roughly 87% seen once. The material was CD4+ or CD8+ T cells sorted from blood, obtained in a trial of the OX40 agonist ivuxolimab. This clonotype originated in an adult with an advanced solid tumor such as melanoma, head and neck, liver or kidney cancer. V gene TRBV5-1 combines with J gene TRBJ2-7, with unresolved D. The CDR3 protein is CASSLGVDKSYEQYF. CDR3 bases: TGCGCCAGCAGCTTGGGAGTGGATAAATCCTACGAGCAGTACTTC.